Listed here is a single T cell receptor beta chain. Authors' data handling: Estimation of nucleated cell counts relied on the amplification of reference gene primers. Some clones are missing from TCRdb's copy, which holds only in-frame ones; the method was immunoSEQ multiplex PCR. V and J calls and clone size come straight from that table; D and trimming were deduced from the DNA. Here the sample spans some 200,000 clones, 82% being singletons. V gave up 4 bases and J gave up 7 bases, with 11 bases separating them. Germline lookup yields CDR1 MNHEY and CDR2 SMNVEV (reference sequence). This CDR3 is 12 amino acids long. The data derive from a study of blood T cell repertoires in COVID-19. Study details: Collection of acute and convalescent COVID-19 samples took place in the United States, Italy and Spain. Sources were T cells, B-cell-depleted T cells, or PBMCs; the material itself was cDNA or gDNA.

The clonotype was recovered from a woman aged 55-75 years with acute COVID-19. Material for sequencing was PBMCs or T cells enriched from blood (not recorded which). The chain carries TRBV27 and TRBJ2-7; D uncertain. Here the CDR3 DNA reads TGTGCCAGCAGTTCCGTAGGCGGTGAGCAGTACGTC. This sequence encodes CASSSVGGEQYV.